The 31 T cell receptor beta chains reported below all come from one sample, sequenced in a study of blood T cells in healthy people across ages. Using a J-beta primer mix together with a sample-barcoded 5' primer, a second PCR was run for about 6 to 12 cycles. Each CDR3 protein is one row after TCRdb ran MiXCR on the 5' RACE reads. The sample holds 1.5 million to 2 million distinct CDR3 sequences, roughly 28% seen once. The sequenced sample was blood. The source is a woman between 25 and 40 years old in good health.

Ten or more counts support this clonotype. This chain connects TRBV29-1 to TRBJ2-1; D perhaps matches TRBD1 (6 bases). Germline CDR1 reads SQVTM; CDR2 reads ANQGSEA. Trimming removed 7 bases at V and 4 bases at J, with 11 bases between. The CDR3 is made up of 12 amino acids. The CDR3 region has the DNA TGCAGCGCGAAGGACAGATACAATGAGCAGTTCTTC. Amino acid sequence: CSAKDRYNEQFF.

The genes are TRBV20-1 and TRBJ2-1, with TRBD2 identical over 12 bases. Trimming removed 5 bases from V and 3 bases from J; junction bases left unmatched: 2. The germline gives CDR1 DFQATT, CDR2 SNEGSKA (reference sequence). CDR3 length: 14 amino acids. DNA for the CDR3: TGCAGTGCTTGGGGACTAGCGGGCTACAATGAGCAGTTCTTC. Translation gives CSAWGLAGYNEQFF.

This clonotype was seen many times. The CDR3 DNA is TGTGCCAGCAGCTTAGACAGGAGAGGTTATGGCTACACCTTC. It translates to CASSLDRRGYGYTF. V gene TRBV7-2 combines with J gene TRBJ1-2, with a weak D call TRBD1 (5 bases). Germline V gene data show CDR1 as SGHTA and CDR2 as FQGNSA. Trimming took off 1 base at V and 5 bases at J, with 11 bases between the two ends. The CDR3 totals 14 residues.

CDR3 nucleotides: TGTGCCAGCAGCGAAGGGACATATGATGAGCAGTTCTTC. Translated: CASSEGTYDEQFF. V is TRBV9 and J is TRBJ2-1; a weak D match, TRBD1 (6 bases). The germline CDR1 and CDR2 sequences are SGDLS and YYNGEE. V gave up 3 bases and J gave up 8 bases, with 12 bases separating them. This CDR3 is built from 13 residues.

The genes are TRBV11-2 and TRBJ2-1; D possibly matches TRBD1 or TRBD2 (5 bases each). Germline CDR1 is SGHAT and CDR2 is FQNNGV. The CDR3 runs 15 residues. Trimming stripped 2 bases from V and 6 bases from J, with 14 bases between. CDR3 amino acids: CASSLWDPGRNEQFF. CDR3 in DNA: TGTGCCAGCAGCTTATGGGACCCCGGCCGCAATGAGCAGTTCTTC.

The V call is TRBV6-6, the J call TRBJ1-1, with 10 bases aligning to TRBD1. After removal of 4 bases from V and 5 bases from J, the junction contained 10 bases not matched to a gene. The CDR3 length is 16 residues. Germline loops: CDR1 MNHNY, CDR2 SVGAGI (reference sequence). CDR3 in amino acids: CASSSLGQGRGTEAFF. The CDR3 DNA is TGTGCCAGCAGTTCGCTGGGACAGGGGAGGGGTACTGAAGCTTTCTTT.

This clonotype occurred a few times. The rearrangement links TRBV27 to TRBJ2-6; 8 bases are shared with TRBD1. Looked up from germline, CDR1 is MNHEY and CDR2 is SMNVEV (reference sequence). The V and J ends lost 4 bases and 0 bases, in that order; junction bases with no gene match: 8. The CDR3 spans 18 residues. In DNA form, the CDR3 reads TGTGCCAGCAGTTCCCCCGGACAGGGCCTCTCTGGGGCCAACGTCCTGACTTTC. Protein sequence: CASSSPGQGLSGANVLTF.

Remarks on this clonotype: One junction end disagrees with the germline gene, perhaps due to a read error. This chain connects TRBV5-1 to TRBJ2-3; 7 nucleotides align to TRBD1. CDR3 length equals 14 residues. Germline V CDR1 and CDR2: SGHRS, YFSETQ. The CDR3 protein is CASSSGQHTDTQYF. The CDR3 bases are TGCGCCAGTAGCTCGGGACAGCACACAGATACGCAGTATTTT.

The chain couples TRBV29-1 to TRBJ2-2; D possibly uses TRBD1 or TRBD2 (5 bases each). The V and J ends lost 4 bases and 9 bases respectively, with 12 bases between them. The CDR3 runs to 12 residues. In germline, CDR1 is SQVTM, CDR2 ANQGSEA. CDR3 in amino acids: CSVGGTTRELFF. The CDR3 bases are TGCAGCGTTGGAGGGACGACGAGGGAGCTGTTTTTT.

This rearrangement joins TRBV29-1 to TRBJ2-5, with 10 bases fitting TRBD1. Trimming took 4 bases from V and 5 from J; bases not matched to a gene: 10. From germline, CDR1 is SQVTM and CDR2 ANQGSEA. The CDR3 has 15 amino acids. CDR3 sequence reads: CSVGTGGSGLETQYF. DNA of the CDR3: TGCAGCGTTGGGACAGGGGGTTCGGGGTTGGAGACCCAGTACTTC.

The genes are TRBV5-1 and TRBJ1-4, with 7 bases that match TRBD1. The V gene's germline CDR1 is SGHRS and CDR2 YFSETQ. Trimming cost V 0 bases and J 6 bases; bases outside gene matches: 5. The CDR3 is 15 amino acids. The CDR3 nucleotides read TGCGCCAGCAGCTTGGCCGGCCAGGGGGATGAAAAACTGTTTTTT. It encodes CASSLAGQGDEKLFF.

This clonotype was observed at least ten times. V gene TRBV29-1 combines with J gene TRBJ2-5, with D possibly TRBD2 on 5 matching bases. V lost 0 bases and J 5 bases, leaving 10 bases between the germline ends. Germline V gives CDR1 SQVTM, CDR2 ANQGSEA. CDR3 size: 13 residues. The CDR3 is CSVEESGMETQYF. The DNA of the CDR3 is TGCAGCGTTGAAGAAAGCGGTATGGAGACCCAGTACTTC.

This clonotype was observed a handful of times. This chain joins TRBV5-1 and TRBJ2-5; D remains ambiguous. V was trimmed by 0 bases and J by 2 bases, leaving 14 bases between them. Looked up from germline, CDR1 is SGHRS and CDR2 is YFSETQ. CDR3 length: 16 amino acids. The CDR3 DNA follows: TGCGCCAGCAGCTTGGGCTCTTGGCGGAGTCAAGAGACCCAGTACTTC. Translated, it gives CASSLGSWRSQETQYF.

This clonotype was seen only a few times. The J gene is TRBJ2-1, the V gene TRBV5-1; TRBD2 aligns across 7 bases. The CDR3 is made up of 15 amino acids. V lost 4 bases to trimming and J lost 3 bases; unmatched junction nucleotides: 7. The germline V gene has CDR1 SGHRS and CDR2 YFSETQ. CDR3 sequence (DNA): TGCGCCAGCAGCCCTCCGGGACTACTCTACAATGAGCAGTTCTTC. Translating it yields CASSPPGLLYNEQFF.

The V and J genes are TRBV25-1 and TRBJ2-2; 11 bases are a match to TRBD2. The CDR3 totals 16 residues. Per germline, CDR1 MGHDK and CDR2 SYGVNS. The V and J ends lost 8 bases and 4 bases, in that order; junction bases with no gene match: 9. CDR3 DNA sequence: TGTGCCAGCGGAGCGATAGCGGGAGGGGTCACCGGGGAGCTGTTTTTT. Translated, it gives CASGAIAGGVTGELFF.

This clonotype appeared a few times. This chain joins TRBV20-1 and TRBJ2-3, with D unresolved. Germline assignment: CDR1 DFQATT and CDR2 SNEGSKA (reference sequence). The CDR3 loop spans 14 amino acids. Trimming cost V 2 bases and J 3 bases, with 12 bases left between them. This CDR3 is CSARPPVPTDTQYF. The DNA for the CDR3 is TGCAGTGCTAGACCCCCGGTACCGACAGATACGCAGTATTTT.

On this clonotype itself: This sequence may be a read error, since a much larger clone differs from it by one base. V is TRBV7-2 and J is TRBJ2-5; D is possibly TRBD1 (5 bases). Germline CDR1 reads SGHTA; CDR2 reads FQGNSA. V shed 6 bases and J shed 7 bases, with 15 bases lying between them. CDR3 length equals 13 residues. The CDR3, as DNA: TGTGCCAGCAGACAGGACATCCCTTGGACCCAGTACTTC. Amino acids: CASRQDIPWTQYF.

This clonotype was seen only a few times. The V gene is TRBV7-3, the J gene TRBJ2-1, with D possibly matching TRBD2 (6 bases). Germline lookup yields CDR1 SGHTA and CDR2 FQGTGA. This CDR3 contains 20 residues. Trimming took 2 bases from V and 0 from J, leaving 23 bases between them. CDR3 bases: TGTGCCAGCAGCTTAGCAAGGAGGGAGGCGGGGAAAAGCTCCTACAATGAGCAGTTCTTC. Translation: CASSLARREAGKSSYNEQFF.

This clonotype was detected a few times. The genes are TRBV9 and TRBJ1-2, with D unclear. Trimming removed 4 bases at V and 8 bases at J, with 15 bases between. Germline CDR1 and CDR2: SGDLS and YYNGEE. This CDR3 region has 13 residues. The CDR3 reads CASSPEVRRGYTF. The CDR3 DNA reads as TGTGCCAGCAGCCCCGAGGTTCGGCGAGGCTACACCTTC.

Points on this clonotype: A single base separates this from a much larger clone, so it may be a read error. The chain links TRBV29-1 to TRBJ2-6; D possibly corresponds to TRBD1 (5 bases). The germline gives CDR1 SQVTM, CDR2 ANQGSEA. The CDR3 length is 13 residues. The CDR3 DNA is TGCAGCGTTGACGGGTCTGGGGCCAACGTCCGGACTTTC. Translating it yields CSVDGSGANVRTF.

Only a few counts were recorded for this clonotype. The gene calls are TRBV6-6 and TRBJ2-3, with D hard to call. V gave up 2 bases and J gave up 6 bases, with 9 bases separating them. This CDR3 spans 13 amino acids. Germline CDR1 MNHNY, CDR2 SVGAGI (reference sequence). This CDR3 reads CASSYRARDTQYF. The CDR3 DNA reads TGTGCCAGCAGTTACAGAGCGAGGGATACGCAGTATTTT.

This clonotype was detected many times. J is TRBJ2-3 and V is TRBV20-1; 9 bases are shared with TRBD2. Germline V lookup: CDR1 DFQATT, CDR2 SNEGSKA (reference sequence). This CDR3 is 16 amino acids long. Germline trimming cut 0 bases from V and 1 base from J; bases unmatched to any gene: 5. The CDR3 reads CSARDHWTSGTDTQYF. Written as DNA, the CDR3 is TGCAGTGCTAGAGATCACTGGACTAGCGGCACAGATACGCAGTATTTT.

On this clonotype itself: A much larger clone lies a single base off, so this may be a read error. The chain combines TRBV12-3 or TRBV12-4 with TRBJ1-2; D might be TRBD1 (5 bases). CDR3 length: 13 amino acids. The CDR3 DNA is TGTGCCTGCAGTTCGGGGGTTAACTATGGCTACACCTTC. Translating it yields CACSSGVNYGYTF.

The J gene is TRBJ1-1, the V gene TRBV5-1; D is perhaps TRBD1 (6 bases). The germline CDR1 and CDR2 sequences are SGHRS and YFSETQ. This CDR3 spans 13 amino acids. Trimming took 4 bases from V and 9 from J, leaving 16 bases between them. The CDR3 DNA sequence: TGCGCCAGCAGCACAGGGAGGGGGACTAAAGCTTTCTTT. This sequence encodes CASSTGRGTKAFF.

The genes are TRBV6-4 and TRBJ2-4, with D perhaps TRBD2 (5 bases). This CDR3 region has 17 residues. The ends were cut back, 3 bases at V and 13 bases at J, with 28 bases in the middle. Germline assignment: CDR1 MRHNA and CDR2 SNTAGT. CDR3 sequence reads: CASSDGCGPKAYNEQYF. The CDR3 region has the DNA TGTGCCAGCAGTGATGGTTGCGGGCCGAAAGCGTACAATGAGCAGTACTTC.

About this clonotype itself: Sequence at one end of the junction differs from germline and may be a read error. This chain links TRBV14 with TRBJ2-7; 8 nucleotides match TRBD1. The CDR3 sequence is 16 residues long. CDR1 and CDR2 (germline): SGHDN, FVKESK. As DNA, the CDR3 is TGCGCCAGCAGCCATAGCAGGGGGCATGGGACCTACGAGCAGTACTTC. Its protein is CASSHSRGHGTYEQYF.

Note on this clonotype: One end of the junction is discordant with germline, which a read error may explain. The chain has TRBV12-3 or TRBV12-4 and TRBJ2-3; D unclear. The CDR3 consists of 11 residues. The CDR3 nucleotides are TGTGCCAGCAGTAGTTCAGATGCGCAGTATTTT. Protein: CASSSSDAQYF.

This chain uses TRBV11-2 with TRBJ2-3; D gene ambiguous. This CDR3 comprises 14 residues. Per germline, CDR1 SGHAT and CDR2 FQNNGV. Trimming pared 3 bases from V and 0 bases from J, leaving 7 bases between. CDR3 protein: CASSFAVSTDTQYF. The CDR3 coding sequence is TGTGCCAGCAGCTTTGCGGTGAGCACAGATACGCAGTATTTT. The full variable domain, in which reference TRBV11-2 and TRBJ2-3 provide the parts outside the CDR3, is EAGVAQSPRYKIIEKRQSVAFWCNPISGHATLYWYQQILGQGPKLLIQFQNNGVVDDSQLPKDRFSAERLKGVDSTLKIQPAKLEDSAVYLCASSFAVSTDTQYFGPGTRLTVL.

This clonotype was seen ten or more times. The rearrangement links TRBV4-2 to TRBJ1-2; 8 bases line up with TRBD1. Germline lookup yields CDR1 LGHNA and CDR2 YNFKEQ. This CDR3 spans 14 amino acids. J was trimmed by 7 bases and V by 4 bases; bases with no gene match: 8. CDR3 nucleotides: TGTGCCAGCAGCCCTGGACAGGGTGGTGGTGGCTACACCTTC. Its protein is CASSPGQGGGGYTF.

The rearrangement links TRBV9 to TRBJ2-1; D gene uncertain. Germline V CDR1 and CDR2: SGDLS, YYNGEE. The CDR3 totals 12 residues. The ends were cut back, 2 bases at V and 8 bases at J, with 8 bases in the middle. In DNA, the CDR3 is TGTGCCAGCAGCGTTGGGTGGGATGAGCAGTTCTTC. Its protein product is CASSVGWDEQFF.

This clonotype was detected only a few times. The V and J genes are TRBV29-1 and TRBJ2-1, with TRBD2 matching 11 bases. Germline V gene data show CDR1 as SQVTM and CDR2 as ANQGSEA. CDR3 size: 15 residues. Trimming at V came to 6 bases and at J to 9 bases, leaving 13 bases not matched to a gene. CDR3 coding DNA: TGCAGCGTACCGGGACTAGCGGAAATAAGGGGTGAGCAGTTCTTC. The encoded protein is CSVPGLAEIRGEQFF.